The clone carrying this TCR beta chain was seen only a few times. Libraries were prepared by immunoSEQ multiplex PCR; TCRdb keeps only in-frame clonotypes and omits some of them. This sample yields about 440,000 clones, of which roughly 91% are seen a single time; over 4% belongs to the top ten. This sample was taken from a study of blood T cell repertoires in COVID-19. Across the study: The cDNA or gDNA used as material had been derived from T cells, B-cell-depleted T cells, or PBMCs.

The ends lost 3 bases at V and 6 bases at J; junction bases unmatched: 11. This CDR3 spans 16 amino acids. In germline, CDR1 is SQVTM, CDR2 ANQGSEA. The rearrangement links TRBV29-1 to TRBJ1-4, with 9 bases identical to TRBD1. The TCR sequence derives from a woman in her twenties or thirties with acute or convalescent COVID-19. Sequenced sample: peripheral blood. CDR3 sequence reads: CSVETLTGGADEKLFF. Here the CDR3 DNA reads TGCAGCGTTGAGACTTTAACAGGGGGCGCCGATGAAAAACTGTTTTTT.